This entry lists 3 T cell receptor beta chains sequenced from one sample in a study of neoadjuvant nivolumab and ipilimumab in lung cancer. Profiling relied on immunoSEQ multiplex PCR, and the TCRdb table lists in-frame clones only, not all of them. The sample holds 40,000 to 60,000 clones, 85% to 90% seen once. The starting material was blood, obtained before neoadjuvant nivolumab, alone or with ipilimumab. Receptors originate from an adult with non-small cell lung cancer. Some clones in this sample may be carry-over from other donors' samples.

This clone was observed a single time. The chain links TRBV5-4 to TRBJ1-2; D gene unclear. Per the germline V gene, CDR1 is SGHNT and CDR2 is YYREEE (reference sequence). This CDR3 comprises 14 residues. The V end was cut by 0 bases, the J end by 0 bases, with 6 bases between. The CDR3 coding sequence is TGTGCCAGCAGCTTGGCCGGAGCTAACTATGGCTACACCTTC. Its protein is CASSLAGANYGYTF.

This clone has just a few counts. This sequence joins TRBV7-3 and TRBJ2-5, with 9 bases matching TRBD2. CDR1 and CDR2 (germline): SGHTA, FQGTGA. The length of the CDR3 is 14 residues. V lost 2 bases and J lost 5; bases outside the gene matches: 3. The CDR3 DNA sequence: TGTGCCAGCAGCTTAGCGGGAGGGTATGAGACCCAGTACTTC. It encodes CASSLAGGYETQYF.

The chain couples TRBV5-6 to TRBJ1-2; D unclear. The length of the CDR3 is 17 residues. Trimming took 2 bases from V and 8 from J, leaving 25 bases between them. Germline V gene data show CDR1 as SGHDT and CDR2 as YYEEEE. CDR3 residues: CASSLNRASVLTGGYTF. Written as DNA, the CDR3 is TGTGCCAGCAGCTTAAACCGGGCCTCCGTACTAACTGGCGGCTACACCTTC.